Listed below are T cell receptor beta chains from one sample, sequenced in a study of Tregs in tolerant kidney transplant recipients. Libraries were prepared by immunoSEQ multiplex PCR; TCRdb keeps only in-frame clonotypes and omits some of them. This table holds around 50,000 clones, around 82% found once. Sequenced: CD4+ T cells from blood. Every receptor here comes from a human donor in good health. Each CDR3 is given with its conserved first and last residue. A D gene is named only where the DNA matches it firmly. Clone sizes are given selectively: once, few, many, or a class where the clone is expanded.

J gene: TRBJ2-4
clone size: -
D gene: -
V gene: TRBV7-9
CDR3 DNA: TGTGCCAGCGTCGACTCCCCTCACGGCATTCAGTACTTC
CDR3 protein: CASVDSPHGIQYF

J gene: TRBJ2-1
clone size: -
D gene: TRBD2
V gene: TRBV18
CDR3 DNA: TGTGCCAGCTCACCAAGGACTCCGCGGGGGAGCTCCTACAATGAGCAGTTCTTC
CDR3 protein: CASSPRTPRGSSYNEQFF

J gene: TRBJ1-3
clone size: -
D gene: TRBD1
V gene: TRBV5-4
CDR3 DNA: TGTGCCAGCAGCTTAGACAGGGGGGAAAACACCATATATTTT
CDR3 protein: CASSLDRGENTIYF

J gene: TRBJ2-7
clone size: -
D gene: -
V gene: TRBV18
CDR3 DNA: TGTGCCAGCTCCGGACAGCGGAGCTCCTACGAGCAGTACTTC
CDR3 protein: CASSGQRSSYEQYF

J gene: TRBJ2-1
clone size: -
D gene: TRBD2
V gene: TRBV5-4
CDR3 DNA: TGTGCCAGCAGCTCCCGGACCAGCGGGGGTGAGCAGTTCTTC
CDR3 protein: CASSSRTSGGEQFF

J gene: TRBJ2-7
clone size: -
D gene: TRBD1
V gene: TRBV28
CDR3 DNA: TGTGCCAGCAGTTTGACAGGGGTCTACGAGCAGTACTTC
CDR3 protein: CASSLTGVYEQYF

J gene: TRBJ2-1
clone size: -
D gene: -
V gene: TRBV5-4
CDR3 DNA: TGTGCCAGCAGCAAAGACAGCGCTTTAAACAATGAGCAGTTCTTC
CDR3 protein: CASSKDSALNNEQFF

J gene: TRBJ2-7
clone size: -
D gene: -
V gene: TRBV4-1
CDR3 DNA: TGCGCCAGCAGCCGAGGATTCTCCTACGAGCAGTACTTC
CDR3 protein: CASSRGFSYEQYF

J gene: TRBJ2-7
clone size: -
D gene: TRBD2
V gene: TRBV5-4
CDR3 DNA: TGTGCCAGCAGCCCATCGAAAGGGACTAGCGGGAGATCCTACGAGCAGTACTTC
CDR3 protein: CASSPSKGTSGRSYEQYF

J gene: TRBJ2-5
clone size: -
D gene: TRBD1
V gene: TRBV2
CDR3 DNA: TGTGCCAGCAGTGGAGGGACAGGGAGGGAGACCCAGTACTTC
CDR3 protein: CASSGGTGRETQYF

J gene: TRBJ2-7
clone size: -
D gene: TRBD1
V gene: TRBV19
CDR3 DNA: TGTGCCAGTAGTACAGGCCCCGGGACAGGGAACGAGCAGTACTTC
CDR3 protein: CASSTGPGTGNEQYF

J gene: TRBJ1-5
clone size: -
D gene: TRBD1
V gene: TRBV7-8
CDR3 DNA: TGTGCCAGCAGTGGGACCCCGGGACAGGGGGGTCGGGGTAGCAATCAGCCCCAGCATTTT
CDR3 protein: CASSGTPGQGGRGSNQPQHF

J gene: TRBJ1-5
clone size: -
D gene: -
V gene: TRBV27
CDR3 DNA: TGTGCCAGCAGTTTAGGGGGTGGTCAGCCCCAGCATTTT
CDR3 protein: CASSLGGGQPQHF

J gene: TRBJ1-5
clone size: -
D gene: -
V gene: TRBV6-1
CDR3 DNA: TGTGCCAGCAGTGAACAAAGGGGCAGCAATCAGCCCCAGCATTTT
CDR3 protein: CASSEQRGSNQPQHF

J gene: TRBJ2-3
clone size: -
D gene: TRBD2
V gene: TRBV4-3
CDR3 DNA: TGCGCCAGCAGCCAAGGATTGGGACTAGTAGCTTATACGCAGTATTTT
CDR3 protein: CASSQGLGLVAYTQYF

J gene: TRBJ2-1
clone size: -
D gene: TRBD2
V gene: TRBV5-1
CDR3 DNA: TGCGCCAGCAGCTTGGCCGCTAGCGGGAATGAGCAGTTCTTC
CDR3 protein: CASSLAASGNEQFF

J gene: TRBJ1-1
clone size: -
D gene: -
V gene: TRBV30
CDR3 DNA: TGTGCCTGGAGTTCCTGGGGGACGGGGAACACTGAAGCTTTCTTT
CDR3 protein: CAWSSWGTGNTEAFF

J gene: TRBJ2-3
clone size: -
D gene: -
V gene: TRBV23-1
CDR3 DNA: TGCGCCAGCAGTCAAACCCCTCAGGGGGAGGTGGCCACAGATACGCAGTATTTT
CDR3 protein: CASSQTPQGEVATDTQYF

J gene: TRBJ1-2
clone size: -
D gene: TRBD1
V gene: TRBV29-1
CDR3 DNA: TGCAGCGTTGAGAGACAGGGGGCGTTGGGCTACACCTTC
CDR3 protein: CSVERQGALGYTF

J gene: TRBJ1-1
clone size: once
D gene: -
V gene: TRBV11-2
CDR3 DNA: TGTGCCAGCAGCCTGGGGGGGACCACTGAAGCTTTCTTT
CDR3 protein: CASSLGGTTEAFF

J gene: TRBJ2-2
clone size: -
D gene: TRBD2
V gene: TRBV5-7
CDR3 DNA: TGTGCCAGCAGCTCCTGGACTAGCACAATTAACACCGGGGAGCTGTTTTTT
CDR3 protein: CASSSWTSTINTGELFF

J gene: TRBJ2-2
clone size: -
D gene: TRBD2
V gene: TRBV7-6
CDR3 DNA: TGTGCCAGCAGCTTGGGAGGGCGGGCGAACACCGGGGAGCTGTTTTTT
CDR3 protein: CASSLGGRANTGELFF

J gene: TRBJ2-5
clone size: once
D gene: -
V gene: TRBV30
CDR3 DNA: TGTGCCTGGGACTCCCGGGGGCGGGAGACCCAGTACTTC
CDR3 protein: CAWDSRGRETQYF

J gene: TRBJ2-2
clone size: -
D gene: -
V gene: TRBV27
CDR3 DNA: TGTGCCAGCAGCATGGCAGGGGCGGTCACCGGGGAGCTGTTTTTT
CDR3 protein: CASSMAGAVTGELFF

J gene: TRBJ1-2
clone size: -
D gene: -
V gene: TRBV18
CDR3 DNA: TGTGCCAGCTCATCAGAAACGGGGGGCTCTGGCTACACCTTC
CDR3 protein: CASSSETGGSGYTF

J gene: TRBJ2-3
clone size: -
D gene: -
V gene: TRBV7-9
CDR3 DNA: TGTGCCAGCAGAAGTAGCGGAGGGACAGATACGCAGTATTTT
CDR3 protein: CASRSSGGTDTQYF

J gene: TRBJ2-3
clone size: -
D gene: -
V gene: TRBV6-1
CDR3 DNA: TGTGCCAGCAGGGCTAAGAATACGCAGTATTTT
CDR3 protein: CASRAKNTQYF

J gene: TRBJ2-3
clone size: -
D gene: -
V gene: TRBV10-3
CDR3 DNA: TGTGCCATCAGTGAGTCGAGGAGCGGGAGCACAGATACGCAGTATTTT
CDR3 protein: CAISESRSGSTDTQYF

J gene: TRBJ1-4
clone size: -
D gene: -
V gene: TRBV7-9
CDR3 DNA: TGTGCCAGCAGCTTAGCTGGGCGGTTTAATGAAAAACTGTTTTTT
CDR3 protein: CASSLAGRFNEKLFF

J gene: TRBJ1-1
clone size: -
D gene: -
V gene: TRBV4-1
CDR3 DNA: TGCGCCAGCAGCCTCTACAATCCAGGGACTGAAGCTTTCTTT
CDR3 protein: CASSLYNPGTEAFF

J gene: TRBJ2-1
clone size: once
D gene: TRBD1
V gene: TRBV11-2
CDR3 DNA: TGTGCCAGCAGCTGGTCGACAGGGGGCAATGAGCAGTTCTTC
CDR3 protein: CASSWSTGGNEQFF

J gene: TRBJ1-1
clone size: few
D gene: -
V gene: TRBV5-6
CDR3 DNA: TGTGCCAGCAGCTTACGAATCCCCGGGACCCTAATGAACACTGAAGCTTTCTTT
CDR3 protein: CASSLRIPGTLMNTEAFF

J gene: TRBJ2-3
clone size: -
D gene: -
V gene: TRBV11-3
CDR3 DNA: TGTGCCAGCAGCTTACGCTTCACAGATACGCAGTATTTT
CDR3 protein: CASSLRFTDTQYF

J gene: TRBJ1-3
clone size: -
D gene: -
V gene: TRBV5-1
CDR3 DNA: TGCGCCAGCAGCTTGTCTACAGGATTGGGCTCTGGAAACACCATATATTTT
CDR3 protein: CASSLSTGLGSGNTIYF

J gene: TRBJ2-5
clone size: -
D gene: -
V gene: TRBV2
CDR3 DNA: TGTGCCAGCAGTGAATCCTGGTCCCTCCTTTACTTC
CDR3 protein: CASSESWSLLYF

J gene: TRBJ1-2
clone size: -
D gene: -
V gene: TRBV4-2
CDR3 DNA: TGTGCCAGCAGCTTGGCGAAGGCTTGGGGCTACACCTTC
CDR3 protein: CASSLAKAWGYTF

J gene: TRBJ2-5
clone size: -
D gene: -
V gene: TRBV4-2
CDR3 DNA: TGTGCCAGCAGCCAAGGGACTACCCCAGAGACCCAGTACTTC
CDR3 protein: CASSQGTTPETQYF

J gene: TRBJ1-1
clone size: few
D gene: -
V gene: TRBV4-1
CDR3 DNA: TGCGCCAGCAGCCAAGATATGGGGCACCGAGGGGAAGCTTTCTTT
CDR3 protein: CASSQDMGHRGEAFF

J gene: TRBJ1-3
clone size: -
D gene: -
V gene: TRBV6-5
CDR3 DNA: TGTGCCAGCAGTTACTCAGCCTTCGCTGGAAACACCATATATTTT
CDR3 protein: CASSYSAFAGNTIYF

J gene: TRBJ2-3
clone size: -
D gene: TRBD2
V gene: TRBV19
CDR3 DNA: TGTGCCAGTAGAACAAGCGGGGGAACCACAGATACGCAGTATTTT
CDR3 protein: CASRTSGGTTDTQYF

J gene: TRBJ1-1
clone size: medium-sized
D gene: -
V gene: TRBV19
CDR3 DNA: TGTGCCAGTAGTATCACGGCCAACACTGAAGCTTTCTTT
CDR3 protein: CASSITANTEAFF

J gene: TRBJ1-1
clone size: -
D gene: TRBD1
V gene: TRBV15
CDR3 DNA: TGTGCCACCAGCAGGACAGGGGAACCTGAAGCTTTCTTT
CDR3 protein: CATSRTGEPEAFF

J gene: TRBJ1-1
clone size: -
D gene: -
V gene: TRBV4-3
CDR3 DNA: TGCGCCAGCAGCCAAGAAAGGAGTTTCAACACTGAAGCTTTCTTT
CDR3 protein: CASSQERSFNTEAFF

J gene: TRBJ1-5
clone size: -
D gene: -
V gene: TRBV7-2
CDR3 DNA: TGTGCCAGCAGCTTAGGGACCCTCAATCAGCCCCAGCATTTT
CDR3 protein: CASSLGTLNQPQHF

J gene: TRBJ2-3
clone size: -
D gene: -
V gene: TRBV11-2
CDR3 DNA: TGTGCCAGCAGACCCCGAGCAGCGCCCACAGATACGCAGTATTTT
CDR3 protein: CASRPRAAPTDTQYF

J gene: TRBJ2-5
clone size: -
D gene: TRBD1
V gene: TRBV10-3
CDR3 DNA: TGTGCCACCGGGGACAGGGGGAGTACAGAGACCCAGTACTTC
CDR3 protein: CATGDRGSTETQYF

J gene: TRBJ1-2
clone size: -
D gene: -
V gene: TRBV6-5
CDR3 DNA: TGTGCCAGCAGCGGAAGCTTCTATGGCTACACCTTC
CDR3 protein: CASSGSFYGYTF

J gene: TRBJ2-5
clone size: -
D gene: -
V gene: TRBV7-2
CDR3 DNA: TGTGCCAGCAGCTTAGCAAAAGAGACCCAGTACTTC
CDR3 protein: CASSLAKETQYF

J gene: TRBJ2-3
clone size: -
D gene: TRBD1
V gene: TRBV7-2
CDR3 DNA: TGTGCCAGCAGCTTTTCCCACAGGGGCGATACAGATACGCAGTATTTT
CDR3 protein: CASSFSHRGDTDTQYF

J gene: TRBJ2-1
clone size: -
D gene: TRBD2
V gene: TRBV6-6
CDR3 DNA: TGTGCCAGCAGTTACGACGGCGGGGGGGCCGGTGAGCAGTTCTTC
CDR3 protein: CASSYDGGGAGEQFF

J gene: TRBJ2-5
clone size: -
D gene: -
V gene: TRBV7-6
CDR3 DNA: TGTGCCAGCAGTTTATCCGGTGCAGGGAACGTAGAGACCCAGTACTTC
CDR3 protein: CASSLSGAGNVETQYF

J gene: TRBJ1-1
clone size: many
D gene: -
V gene: TRBV5-1
CDR3 DNA: TGCGCCAGCAGGGAGGAATCGAACACTGAAGCTTTCTTT
CDR3 protein: CASREESNTEAFF

J gene: TRBJ2-2
clone size: -
D gene: TRBD1
V gene: TRBV5-8
CDR3 DNA: TGTGCCAGCAGCTTGTACAGGGGGAACACCGGGGAGCTGTTTTTT
CDR3 protein: CASSLYRGNTGELFF

J gene: TRBJ2-7
clone size: few
D gene: TRBD1
V gene: TRBV5-1
CDR3 DNA: TGCGCCAGCAGCCCTATGACAGGGGGCCTCTACGAGCAGTACTTC
CDR3 protein: CASSPMTGGLYEQYF

J gene: TRBJ1-2
clone size: -
D gene: -
V gene: TRBV19
CDR3 DNA: TGTGCCAGTACGCCGGGACCTAACTATGGCTACACCTTC
CDR3 protein: CASTPGPNYGYTF

J gene: TRBJ1-4
clone size: -
D gene: -
V gene: TRBV5-4
CDR3 DNA: TGTGCCAGCAGCTCCCACGGGAGCAGGGATGAAAAACTGTTTTTT
CDR3 protein: CASSSHGSRDEKLFF

J gene: TRBJ2-5
clone size: -
D gene: TRBD2
V gene: TRBV4-2
CDR3 DNA: TGTGCCAGCAGCCACGGAGCGGGGCCCTCCCAAGAGACCCAGTACTTC
CDR3 protein: CASSHGAGPSQETQYF

J gene: TRBJ1-1
clone size: once
D gene: TRBD1
V gene: TRBV6-5
CDR3 DNA: TGTGCCAGCAGTTACCTGGGACAGGGGGCAGGCACTGAAGCTTTCTTT
CDR3 protein: CASSYLGQGAGTEAFF